This passage covers 23 T cell receptor beta chains from one sample sequenced in a study of shared clonotypes between healthy human individuals. The data were produced by immunoSEQ multiplex PCR, yet TCRdb's version contains in-frame clones alone and is incomplete. The table includes around 2.5 million clones, roughly 93% detected once. The specimen sequenced was naive CD4+ T cells from PBMCs. Subset of the sample: CD45RA+ positively selected. These receptors came from a man younger than 35 in good health. Some clones in this sample may be carry-over from other donors' samples.

This chain links TRBV29-1 with TRBJ2-1; no reliable D call. CDR1 and CDR2 (germline): SQVTM, ANQGSEA. The CDR3 contains 15 residues. Trimming removed 4 bases at V and 0 bases at J, with 13 bases between. For the CDR3, the DNA is TGCAGCGTTGTCTTCGGCTCAGGCTCCTACAATGAGCAGTTCTTC. Its protein is CSVVFGSGSYNEQFF.

The chain recombines TRBV7-2 with TRBJ2-5; TRBD1 aligns across 9 bases. Germline loops: CDR1 SGHTA, CDR2 FQGNSA. Unmatched junction bases numbered 9, after V lost 5 bases and J lost 5 bases. This CDR3 is built from 15 residues. This chain's CDR3 is CASSRRRTGDETQYF. The CDR3 bases are TGTGCCAGCAGCAGGCGACGGACAGGGGATGAGACCCAGTACTTC.

This chain connects TRBV5-1 to TRBJ2-6; D may be TRBD1 or TRBD2 (6 bases each). The germline V and J ends were trimmed by 4 bases and 2 bases, with 19 bases remaining between them. Per germline, CDR1 SGHRS and CDR2 YFSETQ. The CDR3 length is 18 residues. The CDR3 DNA reads TGCGCCAGCAGCCCGCCCGGGGGCGCGACCCCTGGGGCCAACGTCCTGACTTTC. Encoded protein: CASSPPGGATPGANVLTF.

As for this clone: This sample includes further DNA sequences coding for the same CDR3. V and J are TRBV6-1 and TRBJ1-5, with TRBD1 as a possible D gene (6 bases). The ends were cut back, 1 base at V and 3 bases at J, with 7 bases in the middle. The CDR3 extends over 14 amino acids. Germline values: CDR1 MNHNS, CDR2 SASEGT. CDR3 residues: CASSEGGHNQPQHF. CDR3 DNA sequence: TGTGCCAGCAGTGAAGGGGGACACAATCAGCCCCAGCATTTT.

This chain links TRBV7-8 with TRBJ1-3, with D perhaps TRBD1 (6 bases). This CDR3 is 14 amino acids long. Germline V CDR1 and CDR2: SGHVS, FQNEAQ. The V end was cut by 5 bases, the J end by 0 bases, with 8 bases between. In DNA, the CDR3 is TGTGCCAGCAGCCGGGGGCTCTCTGGAAACACCATATATTTT. Its protein is CASSRGLSGNTIYF.

The rearrangement uses TRBV5-1 and TRBJ2-5; 10 bases agree with TRBD2. This CDR3 has 15 residues. V lost 4 bases and J lost 5; bases outside the gene matches: 8. CDR1 and CDR2 from the germline V gene are SGHRS and YFSETQ. The CDR3 coding sequence is TGCGCCAGCAGCCCTCAGCGGGAGGGCCCGGAGACCCAGTACTTC. The encoded protein is CASSPQREGPETQYF.

This clone was seen only once. This chain connects TRBV2 to TRBJ2-1; D is ambiguous. Germline values: CDR1 SNHLY, CDR2 FYNNEI. V was pared by 6 bases and J by 6 bases, with 12 bases between. The CDR3 is 13 amino acids. CDR3 sequence (DNA): TGTGCCAGCAGCGCTAACGAGTCCAATGAGCAGTTCTTC. Translated: CASSANESNEQFF.

V and J are TRBV7-8 and TRBJ2-5; perhaps TRBD2 as D (6 bases). Trimming pared 5 bases from V and 5 bases from J, leaving 15 bases between. The CDR3 is 14 amino acids. The germline gives CDR1 SGHVS, CDR2 FQNEAQ. The CDR3 DNA is TGTGCCAGCAGCCGAAGACTAGAGGGCGAGACCCAGTACTTC. Its protein is CASSRRLEGETQYF. The full variable domain, with the rest looked up from reference TRBV7-8 and TRBJ2-5, is GAGVSQSPRYKVAKRGQDVALRCDPISGHVSLFWYQQALGQGPEFLTYFQNEAQLDKSGLPSDRFFAERPEGSVSTLKIQRTQQEDSAVYLCASSRRLEGETQYFGPGTRLLVL.

J is TRBJ2-1 and V is TRBV27, with D perhaps given as TRBD1 or TRBD2 (6 bases each). V dropped 5 bases and J dropped 14 bases, with 16 bases sitting between them. CDR1 MNHEY and CDR2 SMNVEV come from the germline V gene (reference sequence). CDR3 size: 12 residues. The CDR3: CASSEGLGGEFF. The CDR3 region has the DNA TGTGCCAGCAGTGAGGGATTGGGGGGCGAGTTCTTC.

The CDR3 DNA follows: TGTGCCAGCTCACCAGGGACAGGGGGTTTAAATGAGCAGTTCTTC. This encodes CASSPGTGGLNEQFF. V and J are TRBV18 and TRBJ2-1; 11 nucleotides align to TRBD1. The CDR3 has 15 residues. In germline, CDR1 is KGHSH, CDR2 LQKENI. With V trimmed by 2 bases and J by 7 bases, 4 bases remained unmatched.

The genes are TRBV15 and TRBJ1-5; D call uncertain. Germline V lookup: CDR1 LNHNV, CDR2 YYDKDF (reference sequence). V was shortened by 0 bases and J by 0 bases, with 3 bases between the two germline ends. The CDR3 runs 14 residues. The CDR3 DNA follows: TGTGCCACCAGCAGAGACGCTAGCAATCAGCCCCAGCATTTT. This encodes CATSRDASNQPQHF.

The chain has TRBV19 and TRBJ1-1, with a tentative D call TRBD1 (5 bases). Germline CDR1 and CDR2: LNHDA and SQIVND (reference sequence). With 7 bases removed from V and 4 bases from J, the gap between germline ends came to 16 bases. The CDR3 contains 14 residues. CDR3 region: CASTGLEVGTEAFF. DNA of the CDR3: TGTGCCAGTACGGGACTGGAGGTCGGCACTGAAGCTTTCTTT.

The chain combines TRBV19 with TRBJ1-1; 7 nucleotides line up with TRBD1. V gave up 3 bases and J gave up 0 bases; unmatched junction bases: 7. The CDR3 length is 16 residues. Germline CDR1 reads LNHDA; CDR2 reads SQIVND (reference sequence). This CDR3 is CASSIWTGSMNTEAFF. The CDR3 DNA follows: TGTGCCAGTAGTATTTGGACAGGCAGTATGAACACTGAAGCTTTCTTT.

CDR3 in amino acids: CASSFQRATTTYEQYF. The CDR3 region has the DNA TGTGCCAGCAGCTTTCAAAGGGCCACTACCACCTACGAGCAGTACTTC. The chain has TRBV11-2 and TRBJ2-7; D is undetermined. The germline V gene has CDR1 SGHAT and CDR2 FQNNGV. This CDR3 has 16 residues. V was clipped by 3 bases and J by 2 bases, with 17 bases between them.

The rearrangement uses TRBV6-5 and TRBJ1-3, with D perhaps TRBD1 (6 bases). This CDR3 is built from 14 residues. CDR1 and CDR2 from the germline V gene are MNHEY and SVGAGI. Trimming removed 7 bases at V and 2 bases at J, with 12 bases between. The chain's CDR3 is CASTRGGPGNTIYF. CDR3 in DNA: TGTGCCAGCACTCGGGGGGGGCCTGGAAACACCATATATTTT.

The genes are TRBV7-9 and TRBJ2-1; TRBD2 agrees at 11 bases. The germline CDR1 and CDR2 sequences are SEHNR and FQNEAQ (reference sequence). The CDR3 is 19 amino acids. The J segment lost 4 bases and the V segment lost 5 bases, leaving 16 bases of the junction unmatched. The CDR3 is CASSPIGVIAGGYYNEQFF. CDR3 sequence (DNA): TGTGCCAGCAGCCCCATAGGGGTAATAGCGGGAGGGTATTACAATGAGCAGTTCTTC.

Remarks on this clone: The same CDR3 is also encoded by other DNA sequences in this sample. CDR3 residues: CASSFPGQGRTEAFF. The CDR3 nucleotides are TGTGCCAGCAGTTTCCCCGGACAGGGTAGGACTGAAGCTTTCTTT. This chain uses TRBV28 with TRBJ1-1; 8 bases are shared with TRBD1. V lost 3 bases to trimming and J lost 5 bases; unmatched junction nucleotides: 8. There are 15 residues in the CDR3. From germline, CDR1 is MDHEN and CDR2 SYDVKM.

The chain carries TRBV29-1 and TRBJ1-1; 8 nucleotides agree with TRBD1. V lost 1 base, J lost 7 bases, and 5 bases stayed unmatched. From germline, CDR1 is SQVTM and CDR2 ANQGSEA. The CDR3 extends over 13 amino acids. CDR3 in amino acids: CSVEGQGPLEAFF. The CDR3 bases are TGCAGCGTTGAAGGACAGGGGCCCCTTGAAGCTTTCTTT.

This clone has only one observation. The chain uses TRBV6-5 and TRBJ1-2; D may be TRBD1 (5 bases). The V end was cut by 5 bases, the J end by 8 bases, with 12 bases between. The CDR3 is 12 amino acids. The germline CDR1 and CDR2 sequences are MNHEY and SVGAGI. This CDR3 is CASSKQEGGYTF. CDR3 in DNA: TGTGCCAGCAGTAAACAGGAGGGCGGCTACACCTTC.

V gene TRBV27 combines with J gene TRBJ2-7, with 9 bases matching TRBD2. Trimming took 2 bases from V and 3 from J; bases not matched to a gene: 5. The CDR3 spans 15 residues. CDR1 is MNHEY, CDR2 SMNVEV, per germline (reference sequence). The CDR3 here is CASSLKASGNYEQYF. The DNA of the CDR3 is TGTGCCAGCAGTTTAAAGGCTAGCGGGAACTACGAGCAGTACTTC.

The genes are TRBV2 and TRBJ2-3; either TRBD1 or TRBD2 may fit D (6 bases each). V was trimmed by 6 bases and J by 0 bases, leaving 19 bases between them. This CDR3 spans 17 amino acids. Germline V gene sequence: CDR1 SNHLY, CDR2 FYNNEI. Here the CDR3 reads CASRSLRWGASTDTQYF. In DNA form, the CDR3 reads TGTGCCAGCAGGTCCCTCCGATGGGGGGCTAGCACAGATACGCAGTATTTT.

The CDR3 sequence: CASSLFQVRGYEQYF. In nucleotides, the CDR3 is TGTGCCAGCAGTTTATTTCAAGTTAGGGGGTACGAGCAGTACTTC. The chain uses TRBV28 and TRBJ2-7; D perhaps matches TRBD1 (6 bases). V was clipped by 1 base and J by 4 bases, with 14 bases between them. There are 15 residues in the CDR3. Germline CDR1 and CDR2: MDHEN and SYDVKM.

The V and J genes are TRBV30 and TRBJ1-5; D perhaps matches TRBD1 (5 bases). This CDR3 spans 14 amino acids. Trimming pared 6 bases from V and 2 bases from J, leaving 14 bases between. Per germline, CDR1 GTSNPN and CDR2 SVGIG (reference sequence). The CDR3 sequence: CACGMGTGNQPQHF. The CDR3 DNA reads TGTGCCTGCGGTATGGGGACGGGCAATCAGCCCCAGCATTTT.